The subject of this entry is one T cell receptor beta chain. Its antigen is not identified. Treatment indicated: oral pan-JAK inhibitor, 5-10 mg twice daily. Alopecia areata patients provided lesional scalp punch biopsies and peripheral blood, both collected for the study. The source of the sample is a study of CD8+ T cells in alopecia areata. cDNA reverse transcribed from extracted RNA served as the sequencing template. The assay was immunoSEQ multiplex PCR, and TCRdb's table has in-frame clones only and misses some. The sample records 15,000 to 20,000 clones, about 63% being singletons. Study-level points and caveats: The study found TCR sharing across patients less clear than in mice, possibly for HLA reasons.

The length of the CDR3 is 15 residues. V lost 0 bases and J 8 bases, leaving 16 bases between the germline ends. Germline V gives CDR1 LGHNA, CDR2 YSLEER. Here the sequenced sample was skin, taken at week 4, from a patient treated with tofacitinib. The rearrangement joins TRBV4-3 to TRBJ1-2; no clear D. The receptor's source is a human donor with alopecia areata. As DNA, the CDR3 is TGCGCCAGCAGCCAAGATCCCACCCCCTGGGCCGGCTACACCTTC. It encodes CASSQDPTPWAGYTF.